These 7 T cell receptor beta chains share one sample of origin, sequenced in a study of T cell clones after liver transplantation. TCRdb's table, derived via immunoSEQ multiplex PCR, lists solely in-frame clones and lacks some. The sample has around 77,000 clones, over 70% seen once. Sequenced material: CD4+ T cells from blood, taken 12 months after liver transplant. These receptor sequences come from a human patient who received a liver transplant. Some of these T cells may belong to the graft donor.

The gene calls are TRBV30 and TRBJ2-7; D unresolved. V was cut by 2 bases and J by 6 bases, with 8 bases left in between. The CDR3 runs 11 residues. Looked up from germline, CDR1 is GTSNPN and CDR2 is SVGIG (reference sequence). CDR3 bases: TGTGCCTGGAGTACCCGCTCCGAGCAGTACTTC. Protein product: CAWSTRSEQYF.

J is TRBJ1-5 and V is TRBV6-5, with 9 bases lining up with TRBD1. CDR1 and CDR2 from the germline V gene are MNHEY and SVGAGI. V gave up 2 bases and J gave up 7 bases; unmatched junction bases: 6. The CDR3 sequence is 15 residues long. CDR3 bases: TGTGCCAGCAGTTACGTGGGACAGGGAAAACAGCCCCAGCATTTT. Its translation is CASSYVGQGKQPQHF.

The J gene is TRBJ2-7, the V gene TRBV5-1, with D perhaps TRBD1 or TRBD2 (6 bases each). V was clipped by 0 bases and J by 10 bases, with 14 bases between them. Germline CDR1 reads SGHRS; CDR2 reads YFSETQ. This CDR3 contains 13 residues. CDR3 sequence (DNA): TGCGCCAGCAGCTTGGTACAGGGACTCTTCCAGTACTTC. Translating it yields CASSLVQGLFQYF.

The V and J genes are TRBV27 and TRBJ1-4, with TRBD1 as a possible D gene (5 bases). V shed 6 bases and J shed 5 bases, with 16 bases lying between them. Germline-derived CDR1 and CDR2 are MNHEY and SMNVEV (reference sequence). This CDR3 has 15 amino acids. The CDR3 is CASRGQGIGNEKLFF. CDR3 DNA sequence: TGTGCCAGCAGGGGTCAGGGCATAGGGAATGAAAAACTGTTTTTT.

The chain combines TRBV6-5 with TRBJ2-3; no clear D. V was trimmed by 6 bases and J by 0 bases, leaving 10 bases between them. CDR3 length equals 14 residues. From germline, CDR1 is MNHEY and CDR2 SVGAGI. The CDR3, as DNA: TGTGCCAGCAGCAGACCTTCTAGCACAGATACGCAGTATTTT. Its translation: CASSRPSSTDTQYF.

The V call is TRBV28, the J call TRBJ2-7; D is unresolved. Deletions cut 3 bases from V and 0 bases from J, with 6 bases between. CDR1 and CDR2 (germline): MDHEN, SYDVKM. The CDR3 is 13 amino acids. The CDR3 sequence is CASSFGSSYEQYF. The CDR3 region has the DNA TGTGCCAGCAGTTTTGGTAGCTCCTACGAGCAGTACTTC.

The V and J genes are TRBV6-5 and TRBJ2-7, with D perhaps matching TRBD1 or TRBD2 (6 bases each). Trimming removed 6 bases at V and 5 bases at J, with 17 bases between. The CDR3 extends over 14 amino acids. The germline V gene has CDR1 MNHEY and CDR2 SVGAGI. CDR3 DNA sequence: TGTGCCAGCAGGGAACAGGGAGGTAGGGACGAGCAGTACTTC. Its translation is CASREQGGRDEQYF.